The 27 T cell receptor beta chains presented below share a single source sample, sequenced in a study of OX40 agonist ivuxolimab in advanced cancers. Libraries were prepared by immunoSEQ multiplex PCR; TCRdb keeps only in-frame clonotypes and omits some of them. The sample has about 110,000 clones, roughly nine tenths seen once. This specimen consisted of CD4+ or CD8+ T cells sorted from blood, obtained in a trial of the OX40 agonist ivuxolimab. The receptors shown here come from an adult with an advanced solid tumor such as melanoma, head and neck, liver or kidney cancer.

The CDR3 spells CASSPLASNYGYTF. The CDR3 DNA is TGTGCCAGCAGTCCGTTGGCCAGCAACTATGGCTACACCTTC. V is TRBV28 and J is TRBJ1-2; no firm D call. The germline V gene encodes CDR1 MDHEN and CDR2 SYDVKM. The CDR3 loop spans 14 amino acids. The V gene lost 5 bases and the J gene lost 2 bases, with 12 bases spanning the gap.

This rearrangement joins TRBV5-1 to TRBJ2-5; 7 positions agree with TRBD2. The CDR3 totals 13 residues. Germline loops: CDR1 SGHRS, CDR2 YFSETQ. V lost 6 bases to trimming and J lost 5 bases; unmatched junction nucleotides: 7. For the CDR3, the DNA is TGCGCCAGCAACTCCGGGGGGTGGGAGACCCAGTACTTC. Translating it yields CASNSGGWETQYF.

The CDR3 DNA is TGTGCCAGCAGAGAAAGAGATACGCAGTATTTT. This codes for CASRERDTQYF. V usage is TRBV6-6 and J usage is TRBJ2-3; D ambiguous. V was clipped by 6 bases and J by 5 bases, with 6 bases between them. The length of the CDR3 is 11 residues. Germline V gene sequence: CDR1 MNHNY, CDR2 SVGAGI (reference sequence).

This clone was picked up a small number of times. The genes are TRBV11-2 and TRBJ1-6; possible D gene TRBD1, 6 bases. The CDR3 loop spans 14 amino acids. Germline values: CDR1 SGHAT, CDR2 FQNNGV. Between the trimmed V and J ends, which lost 6 bases and 10 bases, there was a span of 16 bases. Here the CDR3 reads CASRSQGSGSPLHF. For the CDR3, the DNA is TGTGCCAGCAGATCGCAGGGGTCGGGGTCACCCCTCCACTTT.

The V call is TRBV4-3, the J call TRBJ1-6; D remains unclear. The CDR3 has 15 amino acids. V lost 0 bases and J 8 bases, leaving 11 bases between the germline ends. CDR1 and CDR2 from the germline V gene are LGHNA and YSLEER. The CDR3 bases are TGCGCCAGCAGCCAAGATGGTCACGGGTATTCACCCCTCCACTTT. Amino acid sequence: CASSQDGHGYSPLHF.

The J gene is TRBJ2-2, the V gene TRBV27; 11 bases agree with TRBD2. Unmatched junction bases numbered 6, after V lost 1 base and J lost 5 bases. Germline CDR1 MNHEY, CDR2 SMNVEV (reference sequence). This CDR3 has 17 amino acids. The CDR3 is CASSLYGLAGGTGELFF. CDR3 DNA: TGTGCCAGCAGTTTATATGGCCTAGCGGGGGGTACCGGGGAGCTGTTTTTT.

This chain uses TRBV5-4 with TRBJ2-7, with D perhaps TRBD1 (5 bases). CDR3 length equals 16 residues. V gave up 2 bases and J gave up 1 base, with 16 bases separating them. In germline, CDR1 is SGHNT, CDR2 YYREEE (reference sequence). The CDR3 loop reads CASSFGQGYSSYEQYF. The CDR3 DNA reads as TGTGCCAGCAGCTTTGGGCAGGGTTACTCTTCCTACGAGCAGTACTTC.

This clone was picked up a small number of times. J is TRBJ1-1 and V is TRBV7-9; weak D call: TRBD1 (5 bases). CDR1 SEHNR and CDR2 FQNEAQ come from the germline V gene (reference sequence). The CDR3 totals 14 residues. V lost 4 bases to trimming and J lost 11 bases, with 20 bases between them. As DNA, the CDR3 is TGTGCCAGCAGCTGGGAGGGACGAAGGGCCGTGGCTTTCTTT. Residues: CASSWEGRRAVAFF.

This rearrangement joins TRBV25-1 to TRBJ1-4, with 9 bases lining up with TRBD1. Looked up from germline, CDR1 is MGHDK and CDR2 is SYGVNS. The CDR3 is made up of 17 amino acids. The trim removed 8 bases at V and 4 bases at J, leaving 14 bases unmatched. The CDR3 DNA follows: TGTGCCAGCGTTGAATCGGGGACAGGGATGGATAATGAAAAACTGTTTTTT. Its translation is CASVESGTGMDNEKLFF.

The V gene is TRBV18, the J gene TRBJ2-2; 9 bases are shared with TRBD1. The CDR3 runs to 16 residues. The trim removed 5 bases at V and 4 bases at J, leaving 8 bases unmatched. Germline CDR1 KGHSH, CDR2 LQKENI. CDR3 bases: TGTGCCAGCTCAGAGCCGGACAGGGGCTCCACCGGGGAGCTGTTTTTT. It translates to CASSEPDRGSTGELFF.

The chain recombines TRBV10-2 with TRBJ2-3; the D gene is possibly TRBD1 (7 bases). The CDR3 sequence is 14 residues long. Trimming shortened V by 7 bases and J by 0 bases, and 11 bases separated the two germline ends. The V gene's germline CDR1 is WSHSY and CDR2 SAAADI. The CDR3: CASKPGGSTDTQYF. CDR3 nucleotides: TGCGCCAGCAAGCCAGGGGGGAGCACAGATACGCAGTATTTT.

This sequence joins TRBV7-8 and TRBJ2-7; D is undetermined. Germline V CDR1 and CDR2: SGHVS, FQNEAQ. V lost 1 base, J lost 6 bases, and 13 bases lay in between. The CDR3 has 14 residues. In DNA form, the CDR3 reads TGTGCCAGCAGCTTAGGAGTGGCACGGCCCGAGCAGTACTTC. Its protein is CASSLGVARPEQYF.

V gene TRBV5-1 combines with J gene TRBJ2-1, with D unresolved. This CDR3 is 13 amino acids long. Germline V gene sequence: CDR1 SGHRS, CDR2 YFSETQ. With 7 bases removed from V and 4 bases from J, the gap between germline ends came to 12 bases. Written as DNA, the CDR3 is TGCGCCAGCTCCCAGTCCAGATACAATGAGCAGTTCTTC. This codes for CASSQSRYNEQFF.

This chain joins TRBV7-7 and TRBJ1-2; D perhaps matches TRBD1 (5 bases). The germline V and J ends were trimmed by 5 bases and 2 bases, with 12 bases remaining between them. This CDR3 is built from 14 residues. The germline V gene encodes CDR1 SSHAT and CDR2 FNYEAQ (reference sequence). In nucleotides, the CDR3 is TGTGCCAGCAGCGCCGGGACGGTCAACTATGGCTACACCTTC. Translated, it gives CASSAGTVNYGYTF.

The chain carries TRBV19 and TRBJ2-2; no definite D call. Per germline, CDR1 LNHDA and CDR2 SQIVND (reference sequence). This CDR3 has 15 amino acids. Trimming removed 3 bases at V and 3 bases at J, with 11 bases between. The DNA for the CDR3 is TGTGCCAGTAGTATGAGCAGCTCTTACACCGGGGAGCTGTTTTTT. It codes for CASSMSSSYTGELFF.

The chain links TRBV29-1 to TRBJ1-2; 8 bases fit TRBD1. With V trimmed by 3 bases and J by 4 bases, 16 bases remained unmatched. Looked up from germline, CDR1 is SQVTM and CDR2 is ANQGSEA. The CDR3 is 17 amino acids. The CDR3 DNA is TGCAGCGTTGACCAACACCCCTCGTCCGGGACAGGCTATGGCTACACCTTC. This translates into CSVDQHPSSGTGYGYTF. The complete variable domain, with remaining parts taken from reference TRBV29-1 and TRBJ1-2, reads SAVISQKPSRDICQRGTSLTIQCQVDSQVTMMFWYRQQPGQSLTLIATANQGSEATYESGFVIDKFPISRPNLTFSTLTVSNMSPEDSSIYLCSVDQHPSSGTGYGYTFGSGTRLTVV.

The chain couples TRBV5-1 to TRBJ2-1, with TRBD2 as a possible D gene (6 bases). Germline CDR1 SGHRS, CDR2 YFSETQ. V dropped 4 bases and J dropped 12 bases, with 14 bases sitting between them. The CDR3 is 12 residues long. CDR3 DNA sequence: TGCGCCAGCAGCCCCCGGGGGTCGGTGCAGTTCTTC. This encodes CASSPRGSVQFF. The whole variable domain, filled in from reference TRBV5-1 and TRBJ2-1, reads KAGVTQTPRYLIKTRGQQVTLSCSPISGHRSVSWYQQTPGQGLQFLFEYFSETQRNKGNFPGRFSGRQFSNSRSEMNVSTLELGDSALYLCASSPRGSVQFFGPGTRLTVL.

The chain couples TRBV27 to TRBJ2-1; 8 nucleotides agree with TRBD1. After removal of 6 bases from V and 8 bases from J, the junction contained 12 bases not matched to a gene. The CDR3 sequence is 15 residues long. Germline CDR1 reads MNHEY; CDR2 reads SMNVEV (reference sequence). DNA for the CDR3: TGTGCCAGCAGAGTAGTGGACAGGGTGGCGGATGAGCAGTTCTTC. Translating it yields CASRVVDRVADEQFF.

The rearrangement joins TRBV19 to TRBJ1-1, with a tentative D call TRBD1 (5 bases). Germline V CDR1 and CDR2: LNHDA, SQIVND (reference sequence). V lost 6 bases and J 1 base, leaving 12 bases between the germline ends. The CDR3 length is 14 residues. CDR3 nucleotides: TGTGCCAGTAGCCTAGGGACGGCGAACACTGAAGCTTTCTTT. Translating gives CASSLGTANTEAFF.

The chain is built from TRBV5-1 and TRBJ1-6, with D maybe TRBD1 (5 bases). From germline, CDR1 is SGHRS and CDR2 YFSETQ. CDR3 size: 17 residues. The V end lost 8 bases, the J end lost 7 bases, and 25 bases lay between the germline ends. CDR3 DNA sequence: TGCGCCAGTACTCCGGGGCCCTCTTCCGGGGCGAATTCACCCCTCCACTTT. This sequence encodes CASTPGPSSGANSPLHF.

The V call is TRBV7-2, the J call TRBJ1-6, with D uncertain. This CDR3 has 13 residues. The germline gives CDR1 SGHTA, CDR2 FQGNSA. The V end lost 3 bases, the J end lost 7 bases, and 7 bases lay between the germline ends. The CDR3 nucleotides are TGTGCCAGCAGCTTCCTAGTAAATTCACCCCTCCACTTT. Protein product: CASSFLVNSPLHF. Looking up the rest from reference TRBV7-2 and TRBJ1-6 gives the full variable domain: GAGVSQSPSNKVTEKGKDVELRCDPISGHTALYWYRQSLGQGLEFLIYFQGNSAPDKSGLPSDRFSAERTGGSVSTLTIQRTQQEDSAVYLCASSFLVNSPLHFGNGTRLTVT.

V is TRBV19 and J is TRBJ1-4; the D gene is possibly TRBD1 (6 bases). The CDR3 runs to 15 residues. The germline CDR1 and CDR2 sequences are LNHDA and SQIVND (reference sequence). V was pared by 3 bases and J by 8 bases, with 16 bases between. The CDR3 nucleotides read TGTGCCAGTAGTATTGATGGACACAGGGACGAAAAACTGTTTTTT. Amino acids: CASSIDGHRDEKLFF.

J is TRBJ2-5 and V is TRBV7-2, with 9 bases identical to TRBD2. This CDR3 spans 16 amino acids. J lost 4 bases, V lost 1 base, and 7 bases had no gene match. CDR1 and CDR2 (germline): SGHTA, FQGNSA. The CDR3 coding sequence is TGTGCCAGCAGCTTAGGCCCTAGCGGGACGACAGAGACCCAGTACTTC. Amino acid sequence: CASSLGPSGTTETQYF.

A few counts support this clone. This rearrangement joins TRBV11-2 to TRBJ1-2; D gene ambiguous. Germline CDR1 and CDR2: SGHAT and FQNNGV. The CDR3 length is 14 residues. Trimming cost V 3 bases and J 5 bases, with 13 bases left between them. DNA for the CDR3: TGTGCCAGCAGCTTGAGTCTGGGAGGATATGGCTACACCTTC. Encoded protein: CASSLSLGGYGYTF.

The rearrangement uses TRBV7-2 and TRBJ1-2, with D perhaps TRBD1 (5 bases). Trimming cost V 5 bases and J 4 bases, with 17 bases left between them. Germline assignment: CDR1 SGHTA and CDR2 FQGNSA. The CDR3 contains 15 residues. The DNA for the CDR3 is TGTGCCAGCAGCCCGGGCGGGGGGGGTAGCTATGGCTACACCTTC. It translates to CASSPGGGGSYGYTF.

This chain uses TRBV27 with TRBJ1-2; maybe TRBD1 (6 bases). The CDR3 has 15 amino acids. Germline CDR1 is MNHEY and CDR2 is SMNVEV (reference sequence). Trimming took 6 bases from V and 7 from J, leaving 21 bases between them. The CDR3 DNA reads TGTGCCAGCAGCCCTAACCCGGGACAATGGGGTGGCTACACCTTC. The encoded protein is CASSPNPGQWGGYTF.

The chain employs TRBV5-1 and TRBJ1-4; TRBD1 matches 11 bases. This CDR3 has 15 residues. Germline CDR1 reads SGHRS; CDR2 reads YFSETQ. Trimming cost V 4 bases and J 7 bases; bases outside gene matches: 6. For the CDR3, the DNA is TGCGCCAGCAGCACTGGACAGGGGGCAGGTGAAAAACTGTTTTTT. Protein: CASSTGQGAGEKLFF.